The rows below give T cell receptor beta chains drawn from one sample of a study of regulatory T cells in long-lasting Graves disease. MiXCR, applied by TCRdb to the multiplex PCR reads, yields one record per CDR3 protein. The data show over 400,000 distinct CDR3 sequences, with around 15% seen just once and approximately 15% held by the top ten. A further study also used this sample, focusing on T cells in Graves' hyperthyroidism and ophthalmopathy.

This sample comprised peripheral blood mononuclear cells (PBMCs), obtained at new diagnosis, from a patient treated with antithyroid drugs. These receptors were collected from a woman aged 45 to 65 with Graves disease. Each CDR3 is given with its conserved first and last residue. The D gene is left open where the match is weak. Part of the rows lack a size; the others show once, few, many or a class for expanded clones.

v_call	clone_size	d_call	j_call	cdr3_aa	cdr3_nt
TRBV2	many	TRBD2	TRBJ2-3	CASGLEGTDTQYF	TGTGCCAGCGGACTAGAGGGGACAGATACGCAGTATTTT
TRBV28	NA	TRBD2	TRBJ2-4	CASSYVLAGGGAKNIQYF	TGTGCCAGCAGTTACGTACTAGCGGGAGGTGGAGCCAAAAACATTCAGTACTTC
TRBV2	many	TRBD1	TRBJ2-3	CASQRQGDTDTQYF	TGTGCCAGCCAGAGACAGGGCGACACAGATACGCAGTATTTT
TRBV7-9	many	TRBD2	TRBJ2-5	CASSRWGLAGQTTQETQYF	TGTGCCAGCAGCAGATGGGGACTAGCGGGCCAAACGACCCAAGAGACCCAGTACTTC
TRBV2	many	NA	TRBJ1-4	CASRGGLSNEKLFF	TGTGCCAGCAGGGGGGGCCTTTCTAATGAAAAACTGTTTTTT
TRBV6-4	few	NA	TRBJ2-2	CASSPTLTGELFF	TGTGCCAGCAGCCCTACTCTGACCGGGGAGCTGTTTTTT
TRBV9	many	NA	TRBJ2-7	CASSVAGLPVEQYF	TGTGCCAGCAGCGTAGCGGGGCTACCCGTCGAGCAGTACTTC
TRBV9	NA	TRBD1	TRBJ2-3	CASSAPGGTDTQYF	TGTGCCAGCAGCGCCCCAGGGGGTACAGATACGCAGTATTTT
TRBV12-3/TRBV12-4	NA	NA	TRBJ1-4	CASSFKVDEKLFF	TGTGCCAGCAGTTTCAAGGTTGATGAAAAACTGTTTTTT
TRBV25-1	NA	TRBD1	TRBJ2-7	CASSIGTGGLYEQYF	TGTGCCAGCAGTATTGGGACAGGGGGCCTGTACGAGCAGTACTTC
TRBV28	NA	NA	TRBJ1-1	CASLNSGHPNTEAFF	TGTGCCAGCCTAAATTCGGGACATCCGAACACTGAAGCTTTCTTT
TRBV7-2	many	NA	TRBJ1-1	CASSTGPSNTEAFF	TGTGCCAGCAGCACCGGACCCTCAAACACTGAAGCTTTCTTT
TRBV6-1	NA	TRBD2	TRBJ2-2	CASRILGLAENTGELFF	TGTGCCAGCAGAATCCTCGGACTAGCGGAGAACACCGGGGAGCTGTTTTTT
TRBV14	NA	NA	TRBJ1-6	CASSQNSGNSPLHF	TGTGCCAGCAGCCAGAACAGCGGCAATTCACCCCTCCACTTT
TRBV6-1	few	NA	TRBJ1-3	CASSVAGNTIYF	TGTGCCAGCAGCGTAGCTGGAAACACCATATATTTT
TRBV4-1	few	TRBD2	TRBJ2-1	CASRQESGSLYNEQFF	TGCGCCAGCCGCCAAGAAAGCGGGAGCTTGTATAATGAGCAGTTCTTC
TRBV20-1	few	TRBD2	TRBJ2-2	CSASGLVGTGELFF	TGCAGTGCTTCGGGACTAGTAGGGACCGGGGAGCTGTTTTTT
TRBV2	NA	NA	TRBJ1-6	CASSADRGFYNSPLHF	TGTGCCAGCAGCGCCGACCGGGGGTTCTATAATTCACCCCTCCACTTT
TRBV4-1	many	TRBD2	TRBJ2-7	CASSQEASGSYEQYF	TGCGCCAGCAGCCAAGAGGCTAGCGGCTCCTACGAGCAGTACTTC
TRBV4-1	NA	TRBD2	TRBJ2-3	CASSQVLAGGPPVVDTQYF	TGCGCCAGCAGCCAAGTACTAGCGGGAGGACCACCCGTAGTAGATACGCAGTATTTT
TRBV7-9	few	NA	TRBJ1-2	CASSLPSYGYTF	TGTGCCAGCAGCTTACCAAGTTATGGCTACACCTTC